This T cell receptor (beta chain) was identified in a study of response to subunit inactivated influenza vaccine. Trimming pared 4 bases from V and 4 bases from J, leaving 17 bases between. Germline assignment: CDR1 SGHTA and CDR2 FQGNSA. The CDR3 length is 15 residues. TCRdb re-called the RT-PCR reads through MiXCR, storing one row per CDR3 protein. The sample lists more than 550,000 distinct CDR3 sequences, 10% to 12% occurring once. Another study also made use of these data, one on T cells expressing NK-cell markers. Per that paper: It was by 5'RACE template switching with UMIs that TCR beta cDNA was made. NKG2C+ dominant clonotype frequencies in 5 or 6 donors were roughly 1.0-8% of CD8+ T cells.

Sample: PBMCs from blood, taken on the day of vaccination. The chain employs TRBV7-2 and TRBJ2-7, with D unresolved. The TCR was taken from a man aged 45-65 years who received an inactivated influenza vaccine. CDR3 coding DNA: TGTGCCAGCAGCTCGATTGGGTACAGAAAGTACGAGCAGTACTTC. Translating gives CASSSIGYRKYEQYF.